This T cell receptor (beta chain) was observed in a study of cytomegalovirus exposure and HLA in healthy donors (TCRdb year 2017). At the level of the whole study: According to an earlier analysis of 587 of the donors, about 179 million T cells yielded roughly 110 million unique TCR beta sequences and less than 300 Gb of sequence data. About 280 gigabases of sequencing data and 70 million to 85 million unique TCR sequences were included in an early release covering about 620 HLA-typed donors. The genetic ancestry cluster associated with self-reported Caucasian donors included over 65% of the approximately 400 genotyped donors. The study was designed to test whether signatures of past pathogen exposure could be identified by cataloging public T cell receptors. Using immunosequencing, the study profiled T cell repertoires from 666 subjects and related those repertoires to cytomegalovirus serostatus. In addition to the first cohort of roughly 700 subjects, a separate validation cohort of 120 different subjects was used. The study combined high-throughput TCR immunosequencing, statistical association of individual TCRs with disease status, and machine learning to predict cytomegalovirus infection status. In a later analysis, previously published TCR beta repertoires from 666 donors were re-analyzed and high-resolution HLA genotyping was added so that TCR occurrence patterns could be studied. The later analysis used no new phenotypic data to find candidate immune exposures, relying instead on TCR beta sequences and their occurrence across donors. In an earlier analysis of 587 of the donors, high-throughput TCR beta sequencing was used to judge whether each TCR beta V gene segment behaved as functional or pseudogenic. Alongside the repertoire data, information on donor age, sex, ethnicity and CMV serostatus was compiled. In a later genetic analysis, genome-wide SNP genotypes for about 55% of the roughly 700 donors were used, and that subset was treated as a discovery cohort. All discovery cohort repertoires had been generated on a single sequencing platform. Both class I and class II loci were covered by HLA typing, at four-digit resolution. The number of donors typed differed by locus, with about 620-630 for A, B, C, DRB1 and DQB1, around 520 for DQA1, about 610 for DPA1, and over 400 for DPB1. Because of strong linkage in the cohort, roughly five DR-DQ haplotypes were treated as single units for association and clustering. Among roughly 370 genotyped donors of the cohort, an average of approximately 240,000 unique TCR beta nucleotide sequences were sequenced per donor, around 20% of them non-productive. What the research found in general, with its limitations: In a later genetic analysis, fewer N-insertions in productive TCRs were reported among donors in an Asian-associated ancestry cluster than the 666-donor mean. In a later analysis, HLA-associated TCR beta chains showed more clonal expansion and lower generation probabilities than non-associated chains that were equally common. According to a later analysis, TCR association rates differed among HLA loci, with DRB1 alleles showing the most associated TCRs and HLA-C alleles showing the fewest. A cluster of highly shared sequence variants was judged likely to represent a technical artifact of the sequencing pipeline. At a false discovery rate of 0.05, a later analysis linked around 17,000 TCR beta sequences to specific HLA alleles. It was suggested by the authors that the approach could potentially be generalized to other disease states and immunological phenotypes. An earlier analysis of around 600 of the donors showed that most TCR beta V segments appeared in productive rearrangements either about 87% or about 30% of the time, which broadly matched IMGT annotations. Three of the identified cytomegalovirus-associated TCR beta chains were confirmed in vitro to be specific for cytomegalovirus antigens. Some IMGT-functional V segments, including TRBV6-2 and TRBV6-3, could not be distinguished by the 87-base-pair reads and were therefore excluded. This cohort had only TCR beta chains sequenced, and the lack of alpha or paired-chain data limited which features could be detected. The only immune exposure information available for the cohort was CMV serostatus. Because HLA typing was unavailable for some donors at each locus, only the typed subset was used in association tests. An association between a missense DCLRE1C variant and V-gene and J-gene trimming of TCR beta chains was found in a later genetic analysis and replicated in an independent cohort. A further reported finding was that TCR beta sequences accurately predicted the HLA-A and HLA-B alleles for most subjects in the first cohort. Several of the top co-occurrence clusters appeared to be linked to parvovirus B19, influenza, CMV and Epstein-Barr virus, according to a later analysis. Most CMV-associated TCR beta chains appeared to be HLA-restricted in a later analysis, and the HLA associations seemed to be driven largely by CMV exposure. When HLA alleles, especially DR and DQ, strongly co-occurred, attributing TCR associations to individual alleles was difficult. Presence/absence analyses assumed roughly uniform sequencing depth across donors, an assumption that may not hold. A total of about 150 TCR beta chains were listed by the study as associated with cytomegalovirus. Correlated functional status among segregating V segments might reflect linkage disequilibrium, but an unknown experimental factor could not be ruled out. Some 16 rarely observed V segments, including chromosome 9 orphons, were excluded from the earlier analysis of about 610 of the donors because counts were too low. Most TCR sequences were seen in very few donors, while some public TCRs were found in many individuals. The classifier was reported to diagnose cytomegalovirus status with high specificity and sensitivity in both the original cohort and the validation cohort.

The library relied on the immunoSEQ multiplex PCR assay. For the multiplex PCR, a mixture combining 60 forward primers for TCR Vbeta segments and 13 reverse primers for TCR Jbeta segments was used. A multiplex PCR assay on genomic DNA amplified the CDR3 region of rearranged TCR beta genes. The Illumina HiSeq System was used to sequence the amplified TCR beta libraries as 87-base-pair reads. The original methods were these. Across the 600 to 700 repertoires, a later analysis counted some 81 million unique TCR beta chains, some 11 million of which were shared by at least two donors. To remove PCR and sequencing errors, raw reads were error-corrected and collapsed into unique sequences using a nearest-neighbor algorithm that merged closely related sequences. Alignment of CDR3 sequences to IMGT reference sequences was used to assign V, D and J gene segments. For a sequence to be retained, a match of at least six nucleotides to both a V gene segment and a J gene segment was required. Rearrangements were classified as productive when the CDR3 lacked stop codons and remained in frame with V and J, and all other rearrangements were classified as non-productive. CDR3 was defined by IMGT convention, running from the second conserved V-encoded cysteine to the conserved J-encoded phenylalanine. Sequences without an unambiguous match to a single V gene segment were excluded from the earlier analysis of over 500 of the donors. In an earlier analysis of 587 of the donors, V segments were called functional above 56.7% productive rearrangements and were called segregating when the between-donor standard deviation exceeded 5%. A statistical classification framework was built for diagnosing cytomegalovirus status from the catalog of TCR beta chain sequences. In a later analysis, V and J genes were assigned by comparing TCR nucleotide sequences against IMGT/GENE-DB human TR gene sequences. Using the TCRdist pipeline, a later analysis assigned CDR3 sequences along with most-parsimonious VDJ recombination scenarios. In a later analysis, each TCR beta chain was defined by its CDR3 amino acid sequence together with its V-gene family, and reads without a unique V-gene family were excluded. To address suspected cross-contamination and a sequencing artifact, a later analysis removed over 500 highly shared, low-generation-probability nucleotide sequences. In a later analysis, a clonal expansion index was calculated for each public chain from normalized within-repertoire ranks of inferred template counts. In a later analysis, generation probabilities were computed using a VDJ recombination model fitted to out-of-frame rearrangements, and the results were checked against IGoR. A later analysis scored TCR-TCR, TCR-HLA and TCR-CMV co-occurrence with hypergeometric tests, applying a repertoire-size bias correction to TCR pairs. A later analysis estimated false discovery rates by permuting HLA or CMV assignments 20 times. A later analysis grouped co-occurring TCRs with DBSCAN, adding TCRdist sequence similarity when clustering within HLA-allele-positive subsets. Co-occurrence clustering excluded repertoires with fewer than 30,000 or more than 120,000 public chains, plus five with anomalous nucleotide sharing. Drawn from immuneACCESS, this table holds only the in-frame rearrangements with V and J called that TCRdb kept. Clones are partly lost; checked studies trace under half to an unresolved V gene and leave the rest unexplained. D and trimming were read from the DNA, whereas the V and J calls and clone size are those reported in that table. The sample contains hundreds of thousands of clones, around 90% of them found a single time. Together, the top ten hold roughly 2.3% of the sample.

Notes on this clone: Its target antigen remains unknown. Base quality data are lacking; no much larger clone is found one base away.

V was cut back by 2 bases and J by 6 bases, leaving a gap of 14 bases between them. From cysteine to phenylalanine, the CDR3 is 14 amino acids long. The kept DNA is CDR3 alone, 42 bases in frame from the first base. Based on the germline V gene, the CDR1 and CDR2 sequences are SGHRS and YFSETQ. In total, approximately 700 healthy bone marrow donors made up the cohort. At the time of sampling, all cohort members were nominally healthy, though unrecorded immune exposures were likely present. The donor tested CMV seronegative, placing the donor among the 350 to 400 seronegative members of the cohort. A peripheral blood sample was provided by each donor, and peripheral blood mononuclear cells were used for TCR beta sequencing. Genomic DNA was extracted from the blood cell samples with the Qiagen DNeasy Blood Extraction Kit.

This receptor was identified in a woman between 18 and 29 years old in good health and CMV-seronegative. The chain uses TRBV5-1 and TRBJ1-2, and possibly TRBD1, on 5 matching bases. The sample taken for sequencing was PBMCs. In nucleotides, the sequence is TGCGCCAGCAGCTTTGGAGGGGCCCGTGATGGCTACACCTTC. Translated, it reads CASSFGGARDGYTF.